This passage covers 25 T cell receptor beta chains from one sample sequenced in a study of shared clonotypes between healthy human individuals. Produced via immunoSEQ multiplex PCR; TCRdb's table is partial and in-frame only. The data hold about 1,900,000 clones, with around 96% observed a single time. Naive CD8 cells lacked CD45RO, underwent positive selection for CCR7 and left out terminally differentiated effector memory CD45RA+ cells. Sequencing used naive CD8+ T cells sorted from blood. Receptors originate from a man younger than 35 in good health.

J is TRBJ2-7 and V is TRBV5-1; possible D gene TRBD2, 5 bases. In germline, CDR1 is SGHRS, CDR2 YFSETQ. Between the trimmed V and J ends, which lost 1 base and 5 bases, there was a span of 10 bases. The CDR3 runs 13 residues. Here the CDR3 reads CASSLTGNHEQYF. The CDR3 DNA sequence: TGCGCCAGCAGCTTGACCGGGAACCACGAGCAGTACTTC.

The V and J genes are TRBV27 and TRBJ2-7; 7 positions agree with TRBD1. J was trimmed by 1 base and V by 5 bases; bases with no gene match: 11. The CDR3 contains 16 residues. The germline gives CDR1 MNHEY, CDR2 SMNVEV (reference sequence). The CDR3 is CASSPSTGQSSYEQYF. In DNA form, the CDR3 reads TGTGCCAGCAGTCCATCGACAGGGCAATCGTCCTACGAGCAGTACTTC.

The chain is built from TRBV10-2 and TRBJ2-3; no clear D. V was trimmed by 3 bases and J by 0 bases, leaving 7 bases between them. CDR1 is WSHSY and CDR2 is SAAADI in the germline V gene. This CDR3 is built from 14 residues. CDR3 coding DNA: TGCGCCAGCAGTGAACTCGGGAGCACAGATACGCAGTATTTT. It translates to CASSELGSTDTQYF.

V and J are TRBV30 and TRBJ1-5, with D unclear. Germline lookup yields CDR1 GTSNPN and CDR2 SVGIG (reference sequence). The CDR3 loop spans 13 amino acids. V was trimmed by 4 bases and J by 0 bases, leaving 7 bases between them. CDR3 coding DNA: TGTGCCTGGACCGCAGATAGCAATCAGCCCCAGCATTTT. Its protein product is CAWTADSNQPQHF.

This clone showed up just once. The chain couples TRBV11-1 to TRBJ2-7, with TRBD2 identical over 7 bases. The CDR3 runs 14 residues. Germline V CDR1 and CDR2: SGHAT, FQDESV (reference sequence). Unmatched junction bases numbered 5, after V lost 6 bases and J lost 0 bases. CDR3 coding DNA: TGTGCCAGCAGTTATTCTAGCGGCTCCTACGAGCAGTACTTC. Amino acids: CASSYSSGSYEQYF.

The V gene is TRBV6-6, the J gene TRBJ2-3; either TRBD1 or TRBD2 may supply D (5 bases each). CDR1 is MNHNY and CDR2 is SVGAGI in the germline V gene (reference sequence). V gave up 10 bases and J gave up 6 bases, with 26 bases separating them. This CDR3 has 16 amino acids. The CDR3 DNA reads TGTGCCACCCATTCTGCCGGGGCCGATTATACCGATACGCAGTATTTT. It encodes CATHSAGADYTDTQYF.

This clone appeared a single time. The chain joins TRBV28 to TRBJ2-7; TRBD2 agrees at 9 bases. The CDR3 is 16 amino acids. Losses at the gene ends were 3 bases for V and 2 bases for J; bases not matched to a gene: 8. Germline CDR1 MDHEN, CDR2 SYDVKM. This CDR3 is CASSFPTSGPTYEQYF. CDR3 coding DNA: TGTGCCAGCAGTTTCCCGACTAGCGGCCCTACCTACGAGCAGTACTTC.

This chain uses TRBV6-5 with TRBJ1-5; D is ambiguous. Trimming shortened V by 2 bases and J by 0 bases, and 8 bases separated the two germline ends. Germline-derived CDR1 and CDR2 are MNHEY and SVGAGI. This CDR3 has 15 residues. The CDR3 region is CASSYALDSNQPQHF. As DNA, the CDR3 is TGTGCCAGCAGTTACGCGTTGGATAGCAATCAGCCCCAGCATTTT.

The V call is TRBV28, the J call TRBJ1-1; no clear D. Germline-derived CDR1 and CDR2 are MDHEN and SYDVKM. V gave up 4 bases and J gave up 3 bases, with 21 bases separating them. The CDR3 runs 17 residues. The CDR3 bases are TGTGCCAGCAGTTCCCCGGCCCCCCAGACTCCGGACACTGAAGCTTTCTTT. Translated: CASSSPAPQTPDTEAFF.

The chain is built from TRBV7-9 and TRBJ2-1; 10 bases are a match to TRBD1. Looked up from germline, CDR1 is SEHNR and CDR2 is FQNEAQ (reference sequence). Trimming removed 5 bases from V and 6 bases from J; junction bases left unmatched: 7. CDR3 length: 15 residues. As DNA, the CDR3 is TGTGCCAGCAGCCGCCGGGACAGGGGTTCCAATGAGCAGTTCTTC. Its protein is CASSRRDRGSNEQFF.

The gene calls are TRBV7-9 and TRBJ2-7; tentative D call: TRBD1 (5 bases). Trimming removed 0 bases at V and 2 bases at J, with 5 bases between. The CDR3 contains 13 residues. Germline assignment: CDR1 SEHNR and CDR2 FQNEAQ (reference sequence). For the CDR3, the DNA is TGTGCCAGCAGCTTAGCGACAGCCTACGAGCAGTACTTC. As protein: CASSLATAYEQYF.

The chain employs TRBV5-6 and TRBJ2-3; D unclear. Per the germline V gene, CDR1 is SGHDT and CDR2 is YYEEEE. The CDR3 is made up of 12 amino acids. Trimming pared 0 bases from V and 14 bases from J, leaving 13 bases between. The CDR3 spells CASSLGAALRYF. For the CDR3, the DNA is TGTGCCAGCAGCTTGGGGGCGGCCCTCAGGTATTTT.

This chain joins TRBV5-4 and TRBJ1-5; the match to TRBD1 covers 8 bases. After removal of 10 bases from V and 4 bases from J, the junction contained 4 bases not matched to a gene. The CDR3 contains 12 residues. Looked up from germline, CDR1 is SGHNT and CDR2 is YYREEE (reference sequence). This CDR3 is CAYTGGNQPQHF. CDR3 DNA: TGTGCCTACACAGGGGGAAATCAGCCCCAGCATTTT.

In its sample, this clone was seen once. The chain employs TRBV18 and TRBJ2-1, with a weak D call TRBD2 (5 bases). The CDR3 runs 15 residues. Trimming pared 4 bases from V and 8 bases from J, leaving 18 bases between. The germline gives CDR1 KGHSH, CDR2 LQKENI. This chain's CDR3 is CASSLWASPADEQFF. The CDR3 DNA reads TGTGCCAGCTCACTCTGGGCTAGCCCGGCGGATGAGCAGTTCTTC.

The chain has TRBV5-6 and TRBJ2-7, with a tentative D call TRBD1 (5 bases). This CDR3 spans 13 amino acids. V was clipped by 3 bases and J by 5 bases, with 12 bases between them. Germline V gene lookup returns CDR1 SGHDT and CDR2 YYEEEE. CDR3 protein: CASSSDMLDEQYF. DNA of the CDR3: TGTGCCAGCAGCTCGGACATGCTTGACGAGCAGTACTTC. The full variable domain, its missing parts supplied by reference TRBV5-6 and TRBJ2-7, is DAGVTQSPTHLIKTRGQQVTLRCSPKSGHDTVSWYQQALGQGPQFIFQYYEEEERQRGNFPDRFSGHQFPNYSSELNVNALLLGDSALYLCASSSDMLDEQYFGPGTRLTVT.

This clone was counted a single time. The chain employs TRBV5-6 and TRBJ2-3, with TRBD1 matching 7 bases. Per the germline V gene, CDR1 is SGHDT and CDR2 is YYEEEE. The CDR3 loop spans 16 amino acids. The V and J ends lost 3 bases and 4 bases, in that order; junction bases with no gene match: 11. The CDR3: CASSSTGQADADTQYF. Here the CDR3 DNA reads TGTGCCAGCAGCTCAACTGGACAGGCTGACGCAGATACGCAGTATTTT.

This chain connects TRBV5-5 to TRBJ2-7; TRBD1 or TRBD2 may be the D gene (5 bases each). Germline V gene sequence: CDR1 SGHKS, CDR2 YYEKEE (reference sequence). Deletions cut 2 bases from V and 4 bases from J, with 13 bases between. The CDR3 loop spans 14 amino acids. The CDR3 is CASSFQQGEYEQYF. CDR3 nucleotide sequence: TGTGCCAGCAGCTTTCAGCAGGGAGAGTACGAGCAGTACTTC.

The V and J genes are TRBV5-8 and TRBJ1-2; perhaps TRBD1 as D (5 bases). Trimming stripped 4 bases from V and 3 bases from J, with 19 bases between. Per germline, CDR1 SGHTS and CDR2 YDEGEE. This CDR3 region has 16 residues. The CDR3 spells CASSPDWAQADYGYTF. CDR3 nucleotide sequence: TGTGCCAGCAGCCCGGACTGGGCACAGGCCGACTATGGCTACACCTTC. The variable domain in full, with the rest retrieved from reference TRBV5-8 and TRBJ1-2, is EAGVTQSPTHLIKTRGQQATLRCSPISGHTSVYWYQQALGLGLQFLLWYDEGEERNRGNFPPRFSGRQFPNYSSELNVNALELEDSALYLCASSPDWAQADYGYTFGSGTRLTVV.

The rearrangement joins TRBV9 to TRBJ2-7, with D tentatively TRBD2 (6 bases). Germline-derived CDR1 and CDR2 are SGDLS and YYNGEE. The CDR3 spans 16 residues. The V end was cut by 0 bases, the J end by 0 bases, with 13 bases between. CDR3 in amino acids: CASSVDPRGSSYEQYF. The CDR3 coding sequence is TGTGCCAGCAGCGTAGACCCTCGGGGGTCCTCCTACGAGCAGTACTTC.

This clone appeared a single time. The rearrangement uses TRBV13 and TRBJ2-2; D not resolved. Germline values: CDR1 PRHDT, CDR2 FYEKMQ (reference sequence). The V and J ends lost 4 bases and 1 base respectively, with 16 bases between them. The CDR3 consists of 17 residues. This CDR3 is CASSSTRQKQNTGELFF. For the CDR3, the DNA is TGTGCCAGCAGCTCAACCAGACAAAAGCAGAACACCGGGGAGCTGTTTTTT.

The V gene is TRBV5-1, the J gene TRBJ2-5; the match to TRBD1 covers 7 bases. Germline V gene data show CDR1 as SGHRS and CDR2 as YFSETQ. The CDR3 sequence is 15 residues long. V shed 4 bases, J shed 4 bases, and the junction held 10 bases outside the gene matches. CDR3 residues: CASSRWTGTAETQYF. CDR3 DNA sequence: TGCGCCAGCAGCCGCTGGACAGGTACGGCAGAGACCCAGTACTTC. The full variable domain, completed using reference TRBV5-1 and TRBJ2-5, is KAGVTQTPRYLIKTRGQQVTLSCSPISGHRSVSWYQQTPGQGLQFLFEYFSETQRNKGNFPGRFSGRQFSNSRSEMNVSTLELGDSALYLCASSRWTGTAETQYFGPGTRLLVL.

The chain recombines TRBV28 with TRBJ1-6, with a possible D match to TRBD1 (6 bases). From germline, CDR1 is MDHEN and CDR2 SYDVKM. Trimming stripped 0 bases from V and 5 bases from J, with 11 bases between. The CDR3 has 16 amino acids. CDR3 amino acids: CASSLWDSTNNSPLHF. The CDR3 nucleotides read TGTGCCAGCAGTTTATGGGACAGCACGAATAATTCACCCCTCCACTTT.

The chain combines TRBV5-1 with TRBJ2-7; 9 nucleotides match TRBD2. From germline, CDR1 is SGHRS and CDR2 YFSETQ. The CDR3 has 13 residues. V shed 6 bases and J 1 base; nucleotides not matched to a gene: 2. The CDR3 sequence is CASMTSGSYEQYF. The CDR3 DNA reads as TGCGCCAGCATGACTAGCGGATCCTACGAGCAGTACTTC.

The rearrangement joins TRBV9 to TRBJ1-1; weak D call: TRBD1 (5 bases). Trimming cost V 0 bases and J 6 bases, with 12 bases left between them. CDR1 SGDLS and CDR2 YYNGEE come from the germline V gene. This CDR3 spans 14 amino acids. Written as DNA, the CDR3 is TGTGCCAGCAGCGTAGGGGGCGGGTCCCCTGAAGCTTTCTTT. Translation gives CASSVGGGSPEAFF.

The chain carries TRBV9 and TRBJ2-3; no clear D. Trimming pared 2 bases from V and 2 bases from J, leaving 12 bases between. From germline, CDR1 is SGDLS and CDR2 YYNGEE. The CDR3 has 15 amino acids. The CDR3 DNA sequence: TGTGCCAGCAGCGTTTCGGGCGGAATCACAGATACGCAGTATTTT. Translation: CASSVSGGITDTQYF. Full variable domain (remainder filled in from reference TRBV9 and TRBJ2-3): DSGVTQTPKHLITATGQRVTLRCSPRSGDLSVYWYQQSLDQGLQFLIQYYNGEERAKGNILERFSAQQFPDLHSELNLSSLELGDSALYFCASSVSGGITDTQYFGPGTRLTVL.